Listed below are T cell receptor beta chains from one sample, sequenced in a study of OX40 agonist ivuxolimab in advanced cancers. Clones were sequenced by immunoSEQ multiplex PCR, and TCRdb holds only the in-frame ones, with some missing. The table lists about 67,000 clones, 65% to 85% of them singletons. Material: CD4+ or CD8+ T cells sorted from blood, obtained in a trial of the OX40 agonist ivuxolimab. These receptor sequences come from an adult with an advanced solid tumor such as melanoma, head and neck, liver or kidney cancer. Each CDR3 is given with its conserved first and last residue. The D gene is left open where the match is weak. Clone size, where shown, is once, few, many, or a class for clones that have expanded.

v_gene	abundance	j_gene	d_gene	CDR3aa	CDR3nt
TRBV7-2	NA	TRBJ1-2	TRBD1	CASSLGTGHRGYTF	TGTGCCAGCAGCTTAGGGACAGGGCACAGGGGCTACACCTTC
TRBV6-5	NA	TRBJ1-2	NA	CASLGGPGYTF	TGTGCCAGCTTAGGGGGGCCCGGCTACACCTTC
TRBV5-6	NA	TRBJ1-4	NA	CASSLERGGAKEKLFF	TGTGCCAGCAGCTTGGAGAGGGGGGGCGCTAAGGAAAAACTGTTTTTT
TRBV7-9	NA	TRBJ1-6	NA	CASSLGDVSNSPLHF	TGTGCCAGCAGCTTAGGGGACGTCAGTAATTCACCCCTCCACTTT
TRBV5-1	NA	TRBJ2-1	NA	CASSFFGSGINNEQFF	TGCGCCAGCAGCTTTTTTGGTAGCGGTATAAACAATGAGCAGTTCTTC
TRBV10-3	NA	TRBJ2-2	NA	CAISESWTNTGELFF	TGTGCCATCAGTGAGTCGTGGACAAACACCGGGGAGCTGTTTTTT
TRBV7-8	NA	TRBJ2-1	TRBD2	CASSLLAGGFFF	TGTGCCAGCAGCTTACTAGCGGGAGGGTTTTTCTTC
TRBV28	NA	TRBJ2-2	NA	CASSILGHIRELFF	TGTGCCAGCAGTATACTCGGACATATACGGGAGCTGTTTTTT
TRBV6-5	NA	TRBJ1-2	TRBD1	CASSSRDRISNYGYTF	TGTGCCAGCAGTTCAAGGGACAGGATCTCAAACTATGGCTACACCTTC
TRBV29-1	once	TRBJ2-3	NA	CSVADGYFTDTQYF	TGCAGCGTTGCGGACGGTTATTTCACAGATACGCAGTATTTT
TRBV2	NA	TRBJ1-1	NA	CASRAFNTEAFF	TGTGCCAGCAGAGCCTTTAACACTGAAGCTTTCTTT
TRBV5-4	NA	TRBJ2-5	NA	CASSPEVAAPGETQYF	TGTGCCAGCAGCCCCGAGGTTGCAGCCCCGGGGGAGACCCAGTACTTC
TRBV10-3	NA	TRBJ1-3	NA	CALRGVSSGNTIYF	TGTGCCCTCAGGGGAGTCAGCTCTGGAAACACCATATATTTT
TRBV10-3	NA	TRBJ1-6	TRBD1	CAISPRTGGAFNSPLHF	TGTGCCATCAGCCCCAGGACAGGAGGAGCTTTTAATTCACCCCTCCACTTT
TRBV29-1	NA	TRBJ1-2	TRBD1	CSVGPDRENGYTF	TGCAGCGTTGGGCCGGACAGGGAGAATGGCTACACCTTC
TRBV7-2	NA	TRBJ2-1	NA	CASSLVPSREQFF	TGTGCCAGCAGCTTAGTCCCATCCAGGGAGCAGTTCTTC
TRBV5-4	NA	TRBJ2-5	NA	CASTWDPKETQYF	TGTGCCAGCACCTGGGACCCAAAAGAGACCCAGTACTTC
TRBV4-1	NA	TRBJ1-1	NA	CASSQGRGNTEAFF	TGCGCCAGCAGCCAAGGCAGGGGGAACACTGAAGCTTTCTTT
TRBV11-2	few	TRBJ2-1	TRBD1	CASSLTGQGNTDEQFF	TGTGCCAGCAGCTTAACGGGACAGGGGAATACGGATGAGCAGTTCTTC
TRBV2	few	TRBJ1-6	TRBD1	CASSVGQRSPLHF	TGTGCCAGCAGTGTGGGACAGCGATCACCCCTCCACTTT